The rows below give T cell receptor beta chains drawn from one sample of a study of blood T cell repertoires in COVID-19. Produced via immunoSEQ multiplex PCR; TCRdb's table is partial and in-frame only. The sample records about 370,000 clones, around 92% being singletons. Sequencing input: peripheral blood. The origin of the receptors is a woman aged 25-40 years with COVID-19, enrolled during active disease. Each CDR3 is given with its conserved first and last residue. Each record gives: V gene, J gene, D gene, clone size, CDR3 length, CDR3 protein, CDR3 DNA. D genes are given only for firm matches. Part of the rows lack a size; the others show once, few, many or a class for expanded clones.

>TRBV27|TRBJ2-1|TRBD1|once|16
CASSLEGQGAYNEQFF
TGTGCCAGCAGTTTGGAGGGACAGGGGGCCTACAATGAGCAGTTCTTC
>TRBV10-3|TRBJ1-1|.|once|14
CAISEQQGNTEAFF
TGTGCCATCAGTGAGCAACAGGGGAACACTGAAGCTTTCTTT
>TRBV7-9|TRBJ2-5|TRBD2|few|14
CASSQLASEETQYF
TGTGCCAGCAGCCAACTAGCGTCGGAAGAGACCCAGTACTTC
>TRBV9|TRBJ2-1|.|.|18
CASSVSPAATTGDNEQFF
TGTGCCAGCAGCGTTTCCCCAGCGGCCACAACTGGGGACAATGAGCAGTTCTTC
>TRBV9|TRBJ1-2|TRBD1|.|15
CASSVATGGDYGYTF
TGTGCCAGCAGCGTAGCTACAGGGGGCGACTATGGCTACACCTTC
>TRBV28|TRBJ2-3|TRBD2|.|16
CASADTSGFPTDTQYF
TGTGCCAGTGCAGACACTAGCGGTTTTCCCACAGATACGCAGTATTTT
>TRBV3-1/TRBV3-2|TRBJ2-1|TRBD2|.|15
CASSQDGLAVNEQFF
TGTGCCAGCAGCCAAGATGGCCTAGCGGTTAATGAGCAGTTCTTC
>TRBV6-2/TRBV6-3|TRBJ2-2|.|.|17
CASSPGFVLANTGELFF
TGTGCCAGCAGTCCCGGTTTTGTGCTGGCGAACACCGGGGAGCTGTTTTTT
>TRBV19|TRBJ1-5|.|.|13
CASKNQGNQPQHF
TGTGCCAGTAAAAACCAGGGCAATCAGCCCCAGCATTTT
>TRBV7-9|TRBJ2-5|.|.|17
CASSFSWRTRLKETQYF
TGTGCCAGCAGCTTCAGTTGGAGGACTCGTTTGAAGGAGACCCAGTACTTC
>TRBV4-1|TRBJ2-2|.|once|14
CASSQDWAIGELFF
TGCGCCAGCAGCCAAGATTGGGCAATCGGGGAGCTGTTTTTT
>TRBV18|TRBJ1-1|.|.|16
CASSPMDSLVNTEAFF
TGTGCCAGCTCACCCATGGACAGCCTAGTGAACACTGAAGCTTTCTTT
>TRBV10-1|TRBJ2-3|TRBD1|.|14
CASSRDRPTDTQYF
TGCGCCAGCAGCCGGGACAGGCCCACAGATACGCAGTATTTT
>TRBV27|TRBJ2-7|TRBD1|.|14
CASSRTGDSYEQYF
TGTGCCAGCAGCCGTACAGGGGACTCCTACGAGCAGTACTTC
>TRBV5-1|TRBJ2-1|.|.|16
CASSPRLLGAQREQFF
TGCGCCAGCAGCCCTCGACTCCTTGGGGCCCAGCGTGAGCAGTTCTTC
>TRBV4-1|TRBJ2-7|.|.|14
CASSPPGRGVEQYF
TGCGCCAGCAGCCCCCCGGGCAGGGGGGTCGAGCAGTACTTC
>TRBV24-1|TRBJ2-5|.|.|13
CATSDPSLETQYF
TGTGCCACCAGTGATCCTAGCCTTGAGACCCAGTACTTC
>TRBV4-3|TRBJ2-5|TRBD1|.|15
CASSQTGGTGETQYF
TGCGCCAGCAGCCAAACCGGGGGGACAGGGGAGACCCAGTACTTC
>TRBV6-2/TRBV6-3|TRBJ2-7|.|.|15
CASSYLGGNSYEQYF
TGTGCCAGCAGTTACTTAGGAGGAAACTCCTACGAGCAGTACTTC
>TRBV27|TRBJ2-7|TRBD1|few|14
CASSLTGGSYEQYF
TGTGCCAGCAGTTTGACAGGGGGCTCCTACGAGCAGTACTTC
>TRBV5-6|TRBJ1-4|.|.|14
CASSSDSINEKLFF
TGTGCCAGCAGCTCGGACAGCATTAATGAAAAACTGTTTTTT
>TRBV18|TRBJ2-4|TRBD1|.|17
CASSPPQGVVDKNIQYF
TGTGCCAGCTCACCACCCCAGGGGGTCGTTGACAAAAACATTCAGTACTTC
>TRBV5-1|TRBJ2-3|TRBD1|few|16
CASDPSGTGRTDTQYF
TGCGCCAGCGATCCCTCCGGGACAGGTCGCACAGATACGCAGTATTTT
>TRBV3-1/TRBV3-2|TRBJ1-3|TRBD1|.|16
CASSPRTGLAGNTIYF
TGTGCCAGCAGCCCTAGGACAGGGCTGGCTGGAAACACCATATATTTT
>TRBV9|TRBJ2-5|TRBD1|.|13
CASSEGTAETQYF
TGTGCCAGCAGCGAGGGGACAGCAGAGACCCAGTACTTC
>TRBV28|TRBJ1-4|TRBD1|.|17
CASSLPFLTGDGEKLFF
TGTGCCAGCAGTTTACCCTTCCTAACAGGGGACGGTGAAAAACTGTTTTTT
>TRBV19|TRBJ1-1|.|once|20
CASSIAGVGAYYLMNTEAFF
TGTGCCAGTAGTATTGCAGGGGTTGGGGCCTATTACTTAATGAACACTGAAGCTTTCTTT
>TRBV5-4|TRBJ2-7|.|.|15
CASSLGGTSTYEQYF
TGTGCCAGCAGCTTGGGGGGCACCTCTACCTACGAGCAGTACTTC
>TRBV10-2|TRBJ1-5|.|.|14
CASRGWGGNQPQHF
TGCGCCAGCAGGGGGTGGGGGGGGAATCAGCCCCAGCATTTT
>TRBV27|TRBJ2-3|.|.|16
CASSPMGPTRTDTQYF
TGTGCCAGCAGCCCCATGGGCCCCACCCGCACAGATACGCAGTATTTT
>TRBV2|TRBJ2-1|.|.|11
CASSKVEGQFF
TGTGCCAGCAGTAAGGTAGAGGGGCAGTTCTTC
>TRBV10-3|TRBJ2-5|TRBD1|.|14
CAISESKGALKGYF
TGTGCCATCAGTGAGTCGAAGGGGGCCCTGAAAGGGTACTTC
>TRBV7-2|TRBJ2-5|.|few|15
CASSLGGGPQETQYF
TGTGCCAGCAGCTTAGGGGGGGGCCCACAAGAGACCCAGTACTTC
>TRBV25-1|TRBJ2-2|.|once|15
CASSEWGSNTGELFF
TGTGCCAGCAGTGAATGGGGCAGCAACACCGGGGAGCTGTTTTTT
>TRBV6-5|TRBJ1-1|.|.|14
CASGGGARGTEAFF
TGTGCCAGCGGCGGGGGGGCGCGGGGCACTGAAGCTTTCTTT
>TRBV11-3|TRBJ1-6|.|.|15
CASSSGLDYNSPLHF
TGTGCCAGCAGCTCAGGACTTGACTATAATTCACCCCTCCACTTT
>TRBV6-5|TRBJ1-4|.|.|14
CASSYSTEGRKLFF
TGTGCCAGCAGTTACTCAACCGAGGGCCGTAAACTGTTTTTT
>TRBV7-9|TRBJ2-3|.|.|15
CASSFRGEGTDTQYF
TGTGCCAGCAGCTTCCGCGGGGAGGGCACAGATACGCAGTATTTT
>TRBV7-9|TRBJ1-4|.|.|15
CASSLVPGMREKLFF
TGTGCCAGCAGCTTAGTTCCAGGGATGAGAGAAAAACTGTTTTTT
>TRBV10-2|TRBJ2-7|.|.|18
CASSPLNPLGPSSYEQYF
TGCGCCAGCAGCCCACTCAACCCCCTAGGTCCTAGCTCCTACGAGCAGTACTTC
>TRBV5-6|TRBJ1-2|.|.|14
CASSPTRVDYGYTF
TGTGCCAGCAGCCCAACCAGGGTTGACTATGGCTACACCTTC